This record concerns one T cell receptor beta chain sequence. Trimming took 5 bases from V and 7 from J, leaving 21 bases between them. The germline V gene has CDR1 SGHAT and CDR2 FQNNGV. This CDR3 has 15 amino acids. This sample is part of a study of blood T cell repertoires in COVID-19. Turning to the study itself: Sites across the United States, Italy and Spain contributed samples from acute and convalescent COVID-19. Sources were T cells, B-cell-depleted T cells, or PBMCs; the material itself was cDNA or gDNA.

Original data processing: The authors estimated nucleated cell counts from reference gene primer amplification. Data came from immunoSEQ multiplex PCR; TCRdb stores just in-frame clones and leaves some out. V, J and clone size derive from that table, while D and trimming were established from the DNA sequence. Of some 74,000 clones listed, 88% are singletons. This sequence originates from a man in his forties or fifties with acute or convalescent COVID-19. The chain is built from TRBV11-2 and TRBJ2-7; D perhaps matches TRBD2 (5 bases). The sample comprised peripheral blood. This CDR3 reads CASSGSGILASEQYF. In DNA, the CDR3 is TGTGCCAGCAGCGGCTCCGGGATCTTAGCGTCGGAGCAGTACTTC.